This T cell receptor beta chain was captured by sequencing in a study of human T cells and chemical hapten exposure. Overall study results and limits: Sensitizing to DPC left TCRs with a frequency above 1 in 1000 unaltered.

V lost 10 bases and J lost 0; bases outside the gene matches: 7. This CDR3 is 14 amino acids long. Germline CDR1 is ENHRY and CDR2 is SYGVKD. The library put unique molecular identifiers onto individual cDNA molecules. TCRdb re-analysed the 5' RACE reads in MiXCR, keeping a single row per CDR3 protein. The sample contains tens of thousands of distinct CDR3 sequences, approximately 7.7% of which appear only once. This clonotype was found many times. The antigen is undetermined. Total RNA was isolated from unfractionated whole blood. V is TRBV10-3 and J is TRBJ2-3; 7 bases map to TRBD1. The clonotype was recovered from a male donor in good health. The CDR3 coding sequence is TGTGCCAGCAATGACAGGGACAGCACAGATACGCAGTATTTT. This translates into CASNDRDSTDTQYF.